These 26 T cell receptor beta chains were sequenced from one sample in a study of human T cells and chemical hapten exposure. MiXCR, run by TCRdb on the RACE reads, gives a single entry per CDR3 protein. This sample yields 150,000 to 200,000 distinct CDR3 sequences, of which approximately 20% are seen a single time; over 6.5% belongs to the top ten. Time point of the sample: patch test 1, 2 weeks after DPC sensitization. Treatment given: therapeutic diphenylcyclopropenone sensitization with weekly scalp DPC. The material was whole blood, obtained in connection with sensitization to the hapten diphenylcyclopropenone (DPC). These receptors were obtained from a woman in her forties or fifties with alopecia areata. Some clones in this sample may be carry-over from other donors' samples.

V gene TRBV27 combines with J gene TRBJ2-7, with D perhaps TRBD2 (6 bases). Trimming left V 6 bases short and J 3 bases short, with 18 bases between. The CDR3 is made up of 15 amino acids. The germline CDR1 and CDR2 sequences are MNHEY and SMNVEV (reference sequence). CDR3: CASRPAGGVDYEQYF. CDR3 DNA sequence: TGTGCCAGCAGGCCCGCCGGGGGAGTGGACTACGAGCAGTACTTC.

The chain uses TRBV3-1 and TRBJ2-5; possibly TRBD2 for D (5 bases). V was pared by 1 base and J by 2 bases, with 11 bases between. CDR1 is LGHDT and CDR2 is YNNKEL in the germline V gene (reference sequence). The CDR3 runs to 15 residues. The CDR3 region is CASSQVWTAQETQYF. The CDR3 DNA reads TGTGCCAGCAGCCAAGTTTGGACTGCGCAAGAGACCCAGTACTTC.

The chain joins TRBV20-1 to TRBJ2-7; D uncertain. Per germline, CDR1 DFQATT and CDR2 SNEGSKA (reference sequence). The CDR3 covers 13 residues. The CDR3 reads CSAPGLLQYEQYF. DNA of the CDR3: TGCAGCGCCCCCGGCCTTCTCCAATACGAGCAGTACTTC.

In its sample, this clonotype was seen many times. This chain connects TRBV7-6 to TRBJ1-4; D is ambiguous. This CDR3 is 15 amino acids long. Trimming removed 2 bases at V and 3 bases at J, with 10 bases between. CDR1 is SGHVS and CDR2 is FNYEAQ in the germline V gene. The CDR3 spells CASSLSSPPNEKLFF. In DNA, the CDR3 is TGTGCCAGCAGCTTATCCTCACCGCCTAATGAAAAACTGTTTTTT.

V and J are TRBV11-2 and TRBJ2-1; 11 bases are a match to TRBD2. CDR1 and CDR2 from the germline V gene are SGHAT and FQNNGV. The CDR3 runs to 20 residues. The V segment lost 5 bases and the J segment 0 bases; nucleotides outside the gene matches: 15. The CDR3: CASSPRRGTSGLSSYNEQFF. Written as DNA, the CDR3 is TGTGCCAGCAGCCCACGCCGAGGGACTAGCGGTCTAAGCTCCTACAATGAGCAGTTCTTC.

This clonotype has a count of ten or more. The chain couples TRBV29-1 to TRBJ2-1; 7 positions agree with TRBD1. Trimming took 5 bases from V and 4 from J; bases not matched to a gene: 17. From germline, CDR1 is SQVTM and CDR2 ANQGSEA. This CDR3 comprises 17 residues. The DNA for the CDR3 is TGCAGCGTTCTGGACAGGAGATCTGGGTCCTGGTACAATGAGCAGTTCTTC. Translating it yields CSVLDRRSGSWYNEQFF.

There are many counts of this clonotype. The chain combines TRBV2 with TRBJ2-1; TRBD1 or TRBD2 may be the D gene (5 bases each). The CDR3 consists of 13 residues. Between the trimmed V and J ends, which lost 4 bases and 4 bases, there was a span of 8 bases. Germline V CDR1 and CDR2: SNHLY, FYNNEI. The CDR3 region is CASSGDRYNEQFF. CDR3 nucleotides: TGTGCCAGCAGTGGGGACCGGTACAATGAGCAGTTCTTC. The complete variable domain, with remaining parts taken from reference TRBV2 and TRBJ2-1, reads EPEVTQTPSHQVTQMGQEVILRCVPISNHLYFYWYRQILGQKVEFLVSFYNNEISEKSEIFDDQFSVERPDGSNFTLKIRSTKLEDSAMYFCASSGDRYNEQFFGPGTRLTVL.

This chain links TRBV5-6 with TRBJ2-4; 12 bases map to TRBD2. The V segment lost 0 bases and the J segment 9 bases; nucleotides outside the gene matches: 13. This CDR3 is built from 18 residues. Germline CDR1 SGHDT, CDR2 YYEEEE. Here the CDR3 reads CASSLELAGGLTQSIQYF. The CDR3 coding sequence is TGTGCCAGCAGCTTGGAGCTAGCGGGAGGGCTTACTCAGAGCATTCAGTACTTC.

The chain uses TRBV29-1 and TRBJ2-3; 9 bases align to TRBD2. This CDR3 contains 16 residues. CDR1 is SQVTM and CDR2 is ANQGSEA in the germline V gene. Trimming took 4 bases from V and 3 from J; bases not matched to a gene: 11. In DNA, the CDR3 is TGCAGCGTTGTGATGCGGGAGGGCGGGTGGACAGATACGCAGTATTTT. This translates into CSVVMREGGWTDTQYF.

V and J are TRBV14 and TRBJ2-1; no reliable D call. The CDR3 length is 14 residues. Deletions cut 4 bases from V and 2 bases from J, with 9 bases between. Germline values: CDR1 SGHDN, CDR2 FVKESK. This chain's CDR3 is CASSRATPYNEQFF. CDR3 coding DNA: TGTGCCAGCAGCCGAGCAACTCCCTACAATGAGCAGTTCTTC.

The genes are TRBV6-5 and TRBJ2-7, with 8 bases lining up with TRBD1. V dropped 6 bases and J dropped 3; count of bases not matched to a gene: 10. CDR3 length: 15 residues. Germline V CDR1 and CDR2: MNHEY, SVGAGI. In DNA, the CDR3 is TGTGCCAGCAGAGTGACAGGGGACAGGAGCTACGAGCAGTACTTC. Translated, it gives CASRVTGDRSYEQYF.

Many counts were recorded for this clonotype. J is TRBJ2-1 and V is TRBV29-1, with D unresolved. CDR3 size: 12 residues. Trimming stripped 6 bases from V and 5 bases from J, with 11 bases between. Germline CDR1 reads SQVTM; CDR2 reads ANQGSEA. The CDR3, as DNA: TGCAGCGTAGGTAGTTCGGACAATGAGCAGTTCTTC. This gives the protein CSVGSSDNEQFF.

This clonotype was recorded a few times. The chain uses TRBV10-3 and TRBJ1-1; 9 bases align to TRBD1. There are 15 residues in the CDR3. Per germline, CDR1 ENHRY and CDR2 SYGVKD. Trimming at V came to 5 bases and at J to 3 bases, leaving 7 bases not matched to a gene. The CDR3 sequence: CAISKGTGRDTEAFF. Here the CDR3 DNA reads TGTGCCATCAGTAAAGGGACAGGGAGGGACACTGAAGCTTTCTTT.

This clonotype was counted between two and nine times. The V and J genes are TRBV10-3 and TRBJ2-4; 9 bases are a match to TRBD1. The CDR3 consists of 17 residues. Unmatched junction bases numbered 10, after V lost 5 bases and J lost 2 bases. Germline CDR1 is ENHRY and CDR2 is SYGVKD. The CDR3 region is CAISRYRDRESKNIQYF. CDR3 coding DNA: TGTGCCATCAGTAGGTACCGGGACAGGGAATCCAAAAACATTCAGTACTTC.

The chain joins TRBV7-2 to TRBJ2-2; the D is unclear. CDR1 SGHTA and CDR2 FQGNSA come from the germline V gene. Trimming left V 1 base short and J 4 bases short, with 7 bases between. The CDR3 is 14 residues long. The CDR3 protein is CASSLVLLTGELFF. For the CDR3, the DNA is TGTGCCAGCAGCTTAGTACTTCTCACCGGGGAGCTGTTTTTT.

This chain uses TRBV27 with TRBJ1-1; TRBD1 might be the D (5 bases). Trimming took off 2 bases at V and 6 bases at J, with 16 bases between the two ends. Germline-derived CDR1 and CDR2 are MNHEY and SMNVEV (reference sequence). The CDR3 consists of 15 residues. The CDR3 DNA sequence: TGTGCCAGCAGTTTACCCACAGGTAGGAGGGCTGAAGCTTTCTTT. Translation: CASSLPTGRRAEAFF.

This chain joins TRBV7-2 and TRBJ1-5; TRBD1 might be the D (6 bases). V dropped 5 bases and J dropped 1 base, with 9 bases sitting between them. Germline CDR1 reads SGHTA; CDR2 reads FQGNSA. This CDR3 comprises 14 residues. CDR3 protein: CASSLGTSNQPQHF. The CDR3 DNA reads TGTGCCAGCAGCCTGGGGACAAGCAATCAGCCCCAGCATTTT. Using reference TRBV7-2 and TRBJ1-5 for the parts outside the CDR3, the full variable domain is GAGVSQSPSNKVTEKGKDVELRCDPISGHTALYWYRQSLGQGLEFLIYFQGNSAPDKSGLPSDRFSAERTGGSVSTLTIQRTQQEDSAVYLCASSLGTSNQPQHFGDGTRLSIL.

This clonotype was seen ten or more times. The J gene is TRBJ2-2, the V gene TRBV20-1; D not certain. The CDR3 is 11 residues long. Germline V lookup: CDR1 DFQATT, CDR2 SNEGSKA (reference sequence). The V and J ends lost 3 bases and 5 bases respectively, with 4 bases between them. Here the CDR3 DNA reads TGCAGTGCTAGTAGAACCGGGGAGCTGTTTTTT. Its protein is CSASRTGELFF.

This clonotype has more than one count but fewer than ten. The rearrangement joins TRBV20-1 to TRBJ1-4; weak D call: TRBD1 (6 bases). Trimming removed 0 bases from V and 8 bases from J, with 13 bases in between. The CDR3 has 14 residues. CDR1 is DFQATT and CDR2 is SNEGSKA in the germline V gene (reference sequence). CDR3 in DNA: TGCAGTGCTAGAGATGCACAGGGCGGAGAAAAACTGTTTTTT. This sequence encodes CSARDAQGGEKLFF.

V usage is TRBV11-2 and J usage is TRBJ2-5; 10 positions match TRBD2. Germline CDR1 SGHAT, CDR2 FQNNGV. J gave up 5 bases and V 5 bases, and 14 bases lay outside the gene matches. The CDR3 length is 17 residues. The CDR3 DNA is TGTGCCAGCAGCGCGGACTTCACAATAGCGGGAGGCGAGACCCAGTACTTC. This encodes CASSADFTIAGGETQYF.

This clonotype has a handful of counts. For the CDR3, the DNA is TGTGCCAGCAGTTTACCCACATCCCTTAACACCGGGGAGCTGTTTTTT. Translation: CASSLPTSLNTGELFF. The chain recombines TRBV12-3 or TRBV12-4 with TRBJ2-2, with D unresolved. This CDR3 region has 16 residues. V lost 2 bases and J 2 bases, leaving 12 bases between the germline ends.

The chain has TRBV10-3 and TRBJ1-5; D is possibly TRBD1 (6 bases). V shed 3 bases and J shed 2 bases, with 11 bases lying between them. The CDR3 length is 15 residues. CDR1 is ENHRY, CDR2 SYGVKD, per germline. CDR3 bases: TGTGCCATCAGTGAACAGGGTATGCGCAATCAGCCCCAGCATTTT. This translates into CAISEQGMRNQPQHF.

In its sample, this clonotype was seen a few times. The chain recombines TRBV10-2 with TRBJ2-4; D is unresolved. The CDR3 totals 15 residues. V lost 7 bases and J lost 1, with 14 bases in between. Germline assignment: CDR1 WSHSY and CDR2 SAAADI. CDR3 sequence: CASKIDPGAKNIQYF. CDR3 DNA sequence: TGCGCCAGCAAGATCGACCCTGGGGCCAAAAACATTCAGTACTTC.

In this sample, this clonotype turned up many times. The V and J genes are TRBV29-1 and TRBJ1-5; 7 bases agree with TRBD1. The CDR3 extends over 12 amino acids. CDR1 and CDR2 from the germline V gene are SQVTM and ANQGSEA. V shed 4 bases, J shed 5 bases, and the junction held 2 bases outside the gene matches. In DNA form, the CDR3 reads TGCAGCGTTGGACAGGGTGATCAGCCCCAGCATTTT. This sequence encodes CSVGQGDQPQHF.

This CDR3 reads CSASRDGGGEQFF. The CDR3 bases are TGCAGCGCGAGCAGGGACGGGGGGGGTGAGCAGTTCTTC. The chain links TRBV29-1 to TRBJ2-1; TRBD2 agrees at 8 bases. Germline V gives CDR1 SQVTM, CDR2 ANQGSEA. CDR3 length equals 13 residues. V was clipped by 7 bases and J by 9 bases; unmatched bases: 11.

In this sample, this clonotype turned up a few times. CDR3 nucleotides: TGCGCCAGCAGCGGGGCAACCACCTTAGAGACCCAGTACTTC. Its translation: CASSGATTLETQYF. J is TRBJ2-5 and V is TRBV5-1; the D gene is possibly TRBD1 (5 bases). Trimming removed 4 bases at V and 4 bases at J, with 14 bases between. The germline V gene encodes CDR1 SGHRS and CDR2 YFSETQ. There are 14 residues in the CDR3. Looking up the rest from reference TRBV5-1 and TRBJ2-5 gives the full variable domain: KAGVTQTPRYLIKTRGQQVTLSCSPISGHRSVSWYQQTPGQGLQFLFEYFSETQRNKGNFPGRFSGRQFSNSRSEMNVSTLELGDSALYLCASSGATTLETQYFGPGTRLLVL.